This TCR beta chain is drawn from a study of blood T cell repertoires in COVID-19. Trimming stripped 0 bases from V and 13 bases from J, with 9 bases between. The germline V gene encodes CDR1 LGHDT and CDR2 YNNKEL (reference sequence). This CDR3 contains 12 residues. TCRdb's table, derived via immunoSEQ multiplex PCR, lists solely in-frame clones and lacks some. The profile shows nearly 200,000 clones, about 86% of them singletons. This clone was detected only once. This TCR was sampled from a woman between 65 and 79 years old with acute or convalescent COVID-19. Specimen: peripheral blood. The gene calls are TRBV3-1 (or the pseudogene TRBV3-2) and TRBJ1-4; D may be TRBD1 (5 bases). CDR3 nucleotides: TGTGCCAGCAGCCAAGAGGTGGGGGGACTGTTTTTT. Translation gives CASSQEVGGLFF.